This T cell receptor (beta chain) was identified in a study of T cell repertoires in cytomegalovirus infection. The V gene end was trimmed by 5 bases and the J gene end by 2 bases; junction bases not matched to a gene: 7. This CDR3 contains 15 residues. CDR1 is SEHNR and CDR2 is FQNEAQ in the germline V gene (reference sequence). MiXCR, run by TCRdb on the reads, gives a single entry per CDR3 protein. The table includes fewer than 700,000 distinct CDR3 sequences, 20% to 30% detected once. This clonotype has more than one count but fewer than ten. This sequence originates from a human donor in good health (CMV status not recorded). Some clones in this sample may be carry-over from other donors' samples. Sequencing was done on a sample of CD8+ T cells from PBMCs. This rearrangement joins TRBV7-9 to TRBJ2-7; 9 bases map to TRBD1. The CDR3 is CASSLGQGVAYEQYV. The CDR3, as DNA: TGTGCCAGCAGCCTGGGACAGGGAGTAGCCTACGAGCAGTACGTC.